Given below is one TCR beta chain in context. Its target is not known. PCR involved 60 Vbeta and 13 Jbeta primers. TCRdb's table, derived via immunoSEQ multiplex PCR, lists solely in-frame clones and lacks some. Here the sample spans about 110,000 clones, around 70% being singletons. This specimen belongs to a study of cytomegalovirus exposure and HLA in healthy donors. Study observations and caveats: In a later analysis, at a false discovery rate of 0.05, 16,951 TCR beta sequences were associated with HLA alleles.

J was trimmed by 4 bases and V by 0 bases; bases with no gene match: 8. CDR1 and CDR2 from the germline V gene are MNHNS and SASEGT. The CDR3 consists of 17 residues. This TCR came from a woman in her forties in good health and CMV-seropositive. The chain links TRBV6-1 to TRBJ2-5, with 10 bases identical to TRBD1. Source material: PBMCs. The CDR3 bases are TGTGCCAGCAGTGAAGCCCGAGGGGACAGGGGAGGAGAGACCCAGTACTTC. Translation gives CASSEARGDRGGETQYF.